The rows below give T cell receptor beta chains drawn from one sample of a study of CXCR3-negative and CXCR3-positive naive CD8 T cells. TCRdb reprocessed the 5' RACE reads and keeps a single row for each CDR3 protein, giving no DNA. This sample's clone table lists 90,000 to 95,000 distinct CDR3 sequences. Sequencing was done on a sample of naive CXCR3- CD8+ T cells from blood. These receptors were taken from a human donor in good health. Some clones in this sample may be carry-over from other donors' samples. Each CDR3 is given with its conserved first and last residue. The order of the fields is J gene, V gene, CDR3 protein.

TRBJ2-4,TRBV9,CASSVASGTENIQYF
TRBJ2-7,TRBV28,CASSSLTGPYEQYF
TRBJ2-3,TRBV4-1,CASSQELGTGGSDTQYF
TRBJ2-1,TRBV4-1,CASSPGTSGTFDEQFF
TRBJ2-7,TRBV5-1,CASSLVGAEGGSYEQYF
TRBJ2-2,TRBV27,CASSFATVTGELFF
TRBJ2-1,TRBV14,CASSQDGWDSPIF
TRBJ2-7,TRBV28,CASTRDPGIDEQYF
TRBJ2-7,TRBV7-6,CASSFLGGNEQYF
TRBJ2-7,TRBV7-9,CASSSHTAGLLYEQYF
TRBJ2-7,TRBV4-1,CASSQGRLSYEQYF
TRBJ2-2,TRBV7-8,CASSLTGTGTTGELFF
TRBJ2-7,TRBV11-2,CASSLDPRGIEEQYF
TRBJ2-7,TRBV29-1,CSVEVDRYEQYF
TRBJ2-1,TRBV2,CASSRDRGNEQFF
TRBJ2-5,TRBV6-5,CASSNRAQETQYF
TRBJ2-3,TRBV6-4,CASSDLAGGDTDTQYF
TRBJ1-1,TRBV29-1,CSVEVAGMNTEAFF
TRBJ2-7,TRBV27,CASSFSGTGVVEQYF
TRBJ2-3,TRBV6-1,CASSAGQGADTQYF
TRBJ1-1,TRBV20-1,CSAIEQAGHGPLKAFF
TRBJ2-1,TRBV28,CASSDTLAGNEQFF
TRBJ2-5,TRBV7-6,CASSPPPTGETQYF
TRBJ2-5,TRBV28,CAALSGYIRITQYF
TRBJ2-1,TRBV15,CATRKPGQKVNEQFF
TRBJ2-5,TRBV3-1,CASSQDRGAASVFQETQYF
TRBJ2-7,TRBV30,CACWGSVAYEQYF
TRBJ1-4,TRBV6-2/TRBV6-3,CASSFRQGKLFF
TRBJ1-1,TRBV19,CASSRDWNEAFF
TRBJ2-7,TRBV27,CASSDGQGPYEQYF
TRBJ2-1,TRBV11-2,CASSLLSGSYNEQFF
TRBJ2-5,TRBV20-1,CSAPLGGAETQYF
TRBJ2-1,TRBV12-3/TRBV12-4,CASSSSGGAKYDEQFF
TRBJ2-2,TRBV7-9,CASSYTRQGRTGELFF
TRBJ2-1,TRBV7-2,CASTFYGETHNEQFF
TRBJ1-2,TRBV29-1,CSAAVVNYGYTF
TRBJ1-2,TRBV29-1,CSVPDPDRHGYTF
TRBJ2-4,TRBV28,CASSFVVAKNIQYF
TRBJ2-1,TRBV28,CASSLVGLAYNEQFF
TRBJ2-7,TRBV19,CASSITGTYEQYF
TRBJ2-1,TRBV20-1,CSASVLASSYNEQFF
TRBJ2-7,TRBV23-1,CASSPPINEGSSYEQYF
TRBJ2-3,TRBV27,CASSLDRGGDTQYF
TRBJ2-1,TRBV4-1,CASSPTSGTYNEQFF
TRBJ2-7,TRBV29-1,CSGRLAGGWEQYF
TRBJ2-7,TRBV11-2,CASSLEGWDEQYF
TRBJ1-2,TRBV29-1,CSVEDRFPGSTNYGYTF
TRBJ2-2,TRBV29-1,CSATGTANTGELFF
TRBJ2-3,TRBV7-6,CASSSSPGLAPMGTDTQYF